This TCR beta chain was observed in a study of PD-1 blockade in classical Hodgkin lymphoma. Clones were read by immunoSEQ multiplex PCR, and TCRdb kept only the in-frame ones, dropping some. Altogether 14,000 to 15,000 clones are present, around 61% being singletons, with the ten largest covering roughly a tenth. As regards this clone: The antigen remains undetermined.

The germline V gene encodes CDR1 LNHDA and CDR2 SQIVND (reference sequence). Trimming took 6 bases from V and 2 from J, leaving 11 bases between them. This CDR3 has 14 residues. Exposure to brentuximab vedotin varied, and each patient had relapsed following autologous stem cell transplantation. Whole-study results and caveats: Lower baseline TCR diversity marked trial partial responders and progressors. When set against healthy donors, newly diagnosed patients were reported to show lower baseline TCR diversity.

The V and J genes are TRBV19 and TRBJ1-5, with TRBD1 as a possible D gene (5 bases). The sequencing here drew on peripheral blood mononuclear cells (PBMCs), taken at baseline. The receptor's source is a human donor with classical Hodgkin lymphoma. In DNA form, the CDR3 reads TGTGCCAGTAGGGGAGGGGATGGCAATCAGCCCCAGCATTTT. This sequence encodes CASRGGDGNQPQHF.